The clone carrying this T cell receptor (beta chain) was seen more than once but under ten times. The CDR3 extends over 13 amino acids. V dropped 3 bases and J dropped 5 bases, with 10 bases sitting between them. This sample stems from a study of control samples from healthy donors and cancer patients. The table came from immunoSEQ multiplex PCR; TCRdb's copy has only in-frame clones and leaves some out. The table includes 90,000 to 100,000 clones, roughly 83% detected once. The chain is built from TRBV12-3 or TRBV12-4 and TRBJ2-5, with a weak D call TRBD2 (7 bases). The sample comprised blood. This sequence originates from a woman aged 25-40 years in good health. The DNA for the CDR3 is TGTGCCAGCAGTTTGAGGGGGGGGGAGACCCAGTACTTC. Translating gives CASSLRGGETQYF.